This T cell receptor (beta chain) was sequenced during a study of blood T cell repertoires in COVID-19. Data came from immunoSEQ multiplex PCR; TCRdb stores just in-frame clones and leaves some out. The sample holds 85,000 to 130,000 clones, roughly nine tenths seen once. CDR3 length equals 15 residues. V shed 5 bases and J 8 bases; nucleotides not matched to a gene: 12. Germline V gene sequence: CDR1 SGHVS, CDR2 FQNEAQ. The genes are TRBV7-8 and TRBJ2-1, with TRBD2 identical over 7 bases. This TCR was recovered from a human donor in a cohort sampled during active COVID-19. The sequenced sample consisted of peripheral blood. CDR3 in amino acids: CASSPFRGGQDEQFF. For the CDR3, the DNA is TGTGCCAGCAGCCCGTTTCGGGGAGGGCAAGATGAGCAGTTCTTC.